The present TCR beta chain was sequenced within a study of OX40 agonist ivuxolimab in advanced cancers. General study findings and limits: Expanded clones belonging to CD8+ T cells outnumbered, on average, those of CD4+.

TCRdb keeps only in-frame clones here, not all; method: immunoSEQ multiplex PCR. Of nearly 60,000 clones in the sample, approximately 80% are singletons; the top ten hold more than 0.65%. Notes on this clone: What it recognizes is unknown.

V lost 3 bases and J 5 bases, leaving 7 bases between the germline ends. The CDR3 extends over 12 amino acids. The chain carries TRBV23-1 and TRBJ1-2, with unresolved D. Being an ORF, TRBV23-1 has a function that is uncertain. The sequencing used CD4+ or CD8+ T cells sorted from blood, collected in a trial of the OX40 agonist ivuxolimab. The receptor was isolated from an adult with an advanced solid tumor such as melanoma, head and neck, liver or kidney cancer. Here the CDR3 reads CASSHNKYGYTF. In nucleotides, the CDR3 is TGCGCCAGCAGTCATAACAAGTATGGCTACACCTTC.